Listed below are T cell receptor beta chains from one sample, sequenced in a study of blood T cell repertoires in COVID-19. Assay: immunoSEQ multiplex PCR; the TCRdb copy retains only in-frame clones and omits some. The sample shows some 300,000 clones, around 91% of them seen only once. Sequencing was carried out using peripheral blood. Every receptor here comes from a woman between 40 and 55 years old with COVID-19, enrolled during active disease. The CDR3 runs from the conserved cysteine through the conserved F or W. D genes are given only for firm matches. Only part of the rows carry a size: once, few, many, or a class if the clone is expanded.

v_call	d_call	clone_size	j_call	cdr3_nt	cdr3_aa
TRBV7-3	NA	NA	TRBJ2-2	TGTGCCAGCAGCTCCCTGGACATGACGAACACCGGGGAGCTGTTTTTT	CASSSLDMTNTGELFF
TRBV5-1	NA	once	TRBJ1-3	TGCGCCAGCAGGATTGATCCAGGGGTAAACACCATATATTTT	CASRIDPGVNTIYF
TRBV25-1	TRBD2	NA	TRBJ2-5	TGTGCCAGCAGTGAACCGGGACTACTCCAAGAGACCCAGTACTTC	CASSEPGLLQETQYF
TRBV9	NA	few	TRBJ1-1	TGTGCCAGTAGGAAAGCGGACCGTGAAAACACTGAAGCTTTCTTT	CASRKADRENTEAFF
TRBV14	TRBD1	NA	TRBJ2-2	TGTGCCAGCAGCCGAAGGACAGGGGGCAGCACCGGGGAGCTGTTTTTT	CASSRRTGGSTGELFF
TRBV29-1	TRBD2	NA	TRBJ2-7	TGCAGCGGGGGACTAGCGGGCGAGCAGTACTTC	CSGGLAGEQYF
TRBV13	NA	NA	TRBJ2-7	TGTGCCAGTCGACAGGCGGGCTACGAGCAGTACTTC	CASRQAGYEQYF
TRBV27	NA	NA	TRBJ2-3	TGTGCCAGCAGTTTAAAAGAGCGGGATACGCAGTATTTT	CASSLKERDTQYF
TRBV19	NA	NA	TRBJ1-4	TGTGCCAGTACCCGAGGTGGCCTCGGAGCTAATGAAAAACTGTTTTTT	CASTRGGLGANEKLFF
TRBV30	NA	NA	TRBJ1-1	TGTGCCTGGAGTCCGGGCGGACAACTATATAACACTGAAGCTTTCTTT	CAWSPGGQLYNTEAFF
TRBV6-6	TRBD1	NA	TRBJ1-4	TGTGCCAGCAGTAACAACAGGGGTGAGAAAAAACTGTTTTTT	CASSNNRGEKKLFF
TRBV18	NA	NA	TRBJ2-7	TGTGCCAGCTCCCGCGAGATCTCCTACGAGCAGTACTTC	CASSREISYEQYF
TRBV27	TRBD1	NA	TRBJ2-7	TGTGCCAGCAGTCCCCGGACAGGGGTCTACGAGCAGTACTTC	CASSPRTGVYEQYF
TRBV2	NA	NA	TRBJ1-5	TGTGCCAGCAGGGTGGTGAGTCAGCCCCAGCATTTT	CASRVVSQPQHF
TRBV28	NA	NA	TRBJ1-5	TGTGCCAGCAGTCCCGGTATCACCCTTCAGCCCCAGCATTTT	CASSPGITLQPQHF
TRBV7-3	NA	NA	TRBJ1-2	TGTGCCAGCAGCTTAAACTGGCAGGGCTATGGCTACACCTTC	CASSLNWQGYGYTF
TRBV28	NA	NA	TRBJ1-2	TGTGCCAGCCGGAGGAGAGAGGGGGATCGCTATGGCTACACCTTC	CASRRREGDRYGYTF
TRBV7-9	TRBD1	NA	TRBJ1-2	TGTGCCAGCACCTTAGACAGGGGGCCCGGCTATGGCTACACCTTC	CASTLDRGPGYGYTF
TRBV28	NA	NA	TRBJ1-4	TGTGCCAGCAGTATCCCCCGGGGGGTGACTAATGAAAAACTGTTTTTT	CASSIPRGVTNEKLFF
TRBV5-6	TRBD1	NA	TRBJ1-4	TGTGCCAGCAGCCCCGGACAGGGAAACGAAAAACTGTTTTTT	CASSPGQGNEKLFF
TRBV7-2	NA	NA	TRBJ1-1	TGTGCCAGCAGATTTACAGGGTACTCTGAAGCTTTCTTT	CASRFTGYSEAFF
TRBV19	TRBD1	NA	TRBJ2-1	TGTGCCAGTACCCTCAGACAGGGAACCTACAATGAGCAGTTCTTC	CASTLRQGTYNEQFF
TRBV7-2	NA	NA	TRBJ1-1	TGTGCCAGCAAGCAAATTCTCGACAGGCGAGGCACTGAAGCTTTCTTT	CASKQILDRRGTEAFF
TRBV5-4	NA	NA	TRBJ2-7	TGTGCCAGCAGCTCCCCGGGACAAGTCTCCTACGAGCAGTACTTC	CASSSPGQVSYEQYF
TRBV7-2	NA	NA	TRBJ2-2	TGTGCCAGCAGCGTCGGAGGGAGTGGGAATGCCCTGAGGGGGGAGCTGTTTTTT	CASSVGGSGNALRGELFF
TRBV12-5	NA	NA	TRBJ2-5	TGTGCTAGTGGTTTGGTTATGGAGACCCAGTACTTC	CASGLVMETQYF
TRBV12-3/TRBV12-4	NA	NA	TRBJ2-3	TGTGCCAGCAGTTTAGTAAAAGATACGCAGTATTTT	CASSLVKDTQYF
TRBV11-2	TRBD1	NA	TRBJ2-7	TGTGCCAGCAGCCTTAGGGCCGGGACAGGGGATGGCGAGCAGTACTTC	CASSLRAGTGDGEQYF
TRBV28	TRBD2	NA	TRBJ2-7	TGTGCCAGCAGTGCCGGGACTAGCGTCTACGAGCAGTACTTC	CASSAGTSVYEQYF
TRBV4-3	NA	NA	TRBJ2-7	TGCGCCAGCAGCCTCGGGGTTTCCTACGAGCAGTACTTC	CASSLGVSYEQYF
TRBV6-5	TRBD1	NA	TRBJ1-1	TGTGCCAGCAACAGGGGAATGAACACTGAAGCTTTCTTT	CASNRGMNTEAFF
TRBV6-1	NA	NA	TRBJ2-6	TGTGCCAGCAGTGAGACTAGCTCTGGGGCCAACGTCCTGACTTTC	CASSETSSGANVLTF
TRBV27	NA	NA	TRBJ1-2	TGTGCCAGCAGTTTAAAATTTCAGGGAACGGTGAGCGGCTACACCTTC	CASSLKFQGTVSGYTF
TRBV27	TRBD1	few	TRBJ1-5	TGTGCCAGCAGTACTACAGGGGGTTCGGTTCAGCCCCAGCATTTT	CASSTTGGSVQPQHF
TRBV6-5	NA	NA	TRBJ2-2	TGTGCCAGCAGTTTGGGGCCTAACACCGGGGAGCTGTTTTTT	CASSLGPNTGELFF
TRBV30	NA	NA	TRBJ2-2	TGTGCCTGGAATACAGGGAACACCGGGGAGCTGTTTTTT	CAWNTGNTGELFF
TRBV28	TRBD1	NA	TRBJ2-5	TGTGCCATCCTTGGACAGGGGGAGACCCAGTACTTC	CAILGQGETQYF
TRBV3-1/TRBV3-2	NA	NA	TRBJ1-2	TGTGCCAGCAGCCGACGCGGGTTCGAATCGGATGGCTACACCTTC	CASSRRGFESDGYTF
TRBV15	TRBD1	NA	TRBJ1-6	TGTGCCACCAGCGGTGGGACAGGGGGAAATTCACCCCTCCACTTT	CATSGGTGGNSPLHF
TRBV5-5	TRBD1	NA	TRBJ2-2	TGTGCCAGCAGCCTCCAACCTAACAGGGGGCGTAACACCGGGGAGCTGTTTTTT	CASSLQPNRGRNTGELFF
TRBV28	TRBD2	NA	TRBJ2-3	TGTGCCAGCAGTTTCCCCAGGACTAGGAGAGATACGCAGTATTTT	CASSFPRTRRDTQYF
TRBV7-6	TRBD1	NA	TRBJ1-2	TGTGCCAGCAGCTTGGGCCCCGGGACAGGGGTTCGATATGGCTACACCTTC	CASSLGPGTGVRYGYTF
TRBV7-3	TRBD2	NA	TRBJ2-1	TGTGCCAGCAGCCCGAGGGGTCTAGCGGACTCCTACAATGAGCAGTTCTTC	CASSPRGLADSYNEQFF
TRBV7-5	NA	NA	TRBJ1-2	TGTGCCAGAAGCTGCCTAGGACAGGACGACTATGGCTACACCTTC	CARSCLGQDDYGYTF
TRBV10-3	TRBD1	NA	TRBJ1-2	TGTGCCATCAGTGACGTGGGACAGGGGAACTATGGCTACACCTTC	CAISDVGQGNYGYTF
TRBV5-1	NA	NA	TRBJ1-2	TGCGCCAGCAGGCTACAGGAGGGTCCCTATGGCTACACCTTC	CASRLQEGPYGYTF
TRBV27	TRBD2	NA	TRBJ2-5	TGTGCCAGCCAAATAACTAGCGGGGTATTCGGGACCCAGTACTTC	CASQITSGVFGTQYF
TRBV28	NA	NA	TRBJ2-7	TGTGCCAGCAGTCGGCAGGGGAGCCAAGGCGAGCAGTACTTC	CASSRQGSQGEQYF
TRBV7-2	TRBD1	NA	TRBJ2-5	TGTGCCAGCAGCTGGGACAGGGAAGAGACCCAGTACTTC	CASSWDREETQYF
TRBV11-2	NA	few	TRBJ2-7	TGTGCCAGCAGCTCACTAAAGAAGCCCCACGAGCAGTACTTC	CASSSLKKPHEQYF
TRBV2	TRBD1	NA	TRBJ1-4	TGTGCCAGCAGGACACAGGGGGCAAAACTGTTTTTT	CASRTQGAKLFF
TRBV19	NA	NA	TRBJ1-2	TGTGCCAGTAGTATAAGTCGACAGAACTATGGCTACACCTTC	CASSISRQNYGYTF
TRBV27	TRBD2	NA	TRBJ2-2	TGTGCCAGCTTTGGGGTGACTAGCGTGAACACCGGGGAGCTGTTTTTT	CASFGVTSVNTGELFF
TRBV7-9	TRBD2	NA	TRBJ2-6	TGTGCCAGCAGCCCGCGGGGGAGCTCTGGGGCCAACGTCCTGACTTTC	CASSPRGSSGANVLTF
TRBV9	NA	NA	TRBJ2-1	TGTGCCAGCAGCTCCCAGGGAGGAATCTACAATGAGCAGTTCTTC	CASSSQGGIYNEQFF